This T cell receptor (beta chain) was obtained from a study of shared clonotypes between healthy human individuals. Points from the study as a whole: Several donors had about 5.1% of their naive CD4 clonotypes in common.

Method: immunoSEQ multiplex PCR; TCRdb's copy keeps in-frame clones and lacks some. Of 800,000 to 950,000 clones in the sample, approximately 96% were seen once. Terminally differentiated effector memory CD45RA+ cells were left out of the naive CD8 fraction, which was CD45RO-negative and positively selected for CCR7. Healthy HIV-negative adults with no recent acute infections or vaccinations were recruited as donors. V gave up 3 bases and J gave up 5 bases, with 10 bases separating them. The CDR3 consists of 12 residues. CDR1 is SQVTM and CDR2 is ANQGSEA in the germline V gene. Regarding this clone: Antigen: not known.

This clonotype originated in a man under 40 in good health. This chain joins TRBV29-1 and TRBJ2-5; D may be TRBD1 (6 bases). What was sequenced was naive CD8+ T cells sorted from blood. In DNA form, the CDR3 reads TGCAGCGTTGATGGCAGGGGCGAGACCCAGTACTTC. It codes for CSVDGRGETQYF. The full variable domain, its missing parts supplied by reference TRBV29-1 and TRBJ2-5, is SAVISQKPSRDICQRGTSLTIQCQVDSQVTMMFWYRQQPGQSLTLIATANQGSEATYESGFVIDKFPISRPNLTFSTLTVSNMSPEDSSIYLCSVDGRGETQYFGPGTRLLVL.